What follows is one T cell receptor beta chain and its context. Its antigen is unknown. The sample is drawn from a study of T cell repertoires in cytomegalovirus infection. For the study at large: Public signatures in TCR beta pointed to CMV infection and matching HLA type.

Trimming removed 0 bases at V and 4 bases at J, with 19 bases between. The length of the CDR3 is 18 residues. Germline CDR1 reads LNHDA; CDR2 reads SQIVND (reference sequence). MiXCR, applied by TCRdb to the reads, yields one record per CDR3 protein. The sample lists approximately 500,000 distinct CDR3 sequences; about 33% were seen once. General observations from the study: HLA-C-restricted TCR beta clonotypes specific for CMV led the ex vivo response. Adding up the frequency of public TCR beta families identified people who carried CMV plus the relevant HLA.

Source: cultured PBMCs, taken from culture after CMV antigen stimulation. The sequence came from a human donor in good health (CMV status not recorded). Some clones in this sample may be carry-over from other donors' samples. This chain uses TRBV19 with TRBJ2-1, with a tentative D call TRBD2 (6 bases). Written as DNA, the CDR3 is TGTGCCAGTAGTATAGATGGGGTTCAGAGCGGGTCTTACAATGAGCAGTTCTTC. This encodes CASSIDGVQSGSYNEQFF.